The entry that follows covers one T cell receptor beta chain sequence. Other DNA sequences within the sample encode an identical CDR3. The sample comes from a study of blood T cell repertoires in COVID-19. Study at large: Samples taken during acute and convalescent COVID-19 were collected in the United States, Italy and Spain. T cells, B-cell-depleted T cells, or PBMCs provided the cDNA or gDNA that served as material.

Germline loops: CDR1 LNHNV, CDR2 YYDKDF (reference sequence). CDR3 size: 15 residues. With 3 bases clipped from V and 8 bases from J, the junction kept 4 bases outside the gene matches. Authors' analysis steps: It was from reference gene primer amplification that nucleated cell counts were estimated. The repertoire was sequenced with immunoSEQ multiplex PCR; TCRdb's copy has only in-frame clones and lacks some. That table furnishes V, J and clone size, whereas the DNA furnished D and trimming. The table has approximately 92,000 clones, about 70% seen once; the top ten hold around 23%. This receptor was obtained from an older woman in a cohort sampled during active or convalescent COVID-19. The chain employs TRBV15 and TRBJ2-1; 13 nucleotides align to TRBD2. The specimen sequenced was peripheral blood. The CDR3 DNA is TGTGCCACCAGCAGTACTAGCGGGGGGGCCCATGAGCAGTTCTTC. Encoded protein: CATSSTSGGAHEQFF.